This T cell receptor (beta chain) appears in the sequencing data of a study of Ad26.COV2.S vaccination and SARS-CoV-2 variants. For this clone: Antigen specificity is unknown.

Sequencing was performed with immunoSEQ multiplex PCR; in TCRdb, only in-frame clones are kept and a portion is missing. The sample has approximately 340,000 clones, 80% to 90% seen once. Treatment reported: some 20 received Ad26.COV2.S at low or high dose, single or two shots; 5 received placebo; per-sample allocation not given. It was on day 63 after the first vaccine or placebo injection that samples were taken. In Boston, the donor was an adult between 18-55 years of age. It was Wuhan-strain SARS-CoV-2 spike that the Ad26 vaccine vector expressed. The study, taken as a whole, reports: The breadth of spike-specific CD8+ and CD4+ T cell responses after vaccination was reportedly substantial. Whether participants received vaccine or placebo, their non-spike TCR breadth was similar.

Germline V gives CDR1 LGHDT, CDR2 YNNKEL (reference sequence). This CDR3 has 18 amino acids. J gave up 0 bases and V 3 bases, and 13 bases lay outside the gene matches. The sample consisted of peripheral blood, taken in a trial of Ad26.COV2.S vaccine versus placebo. The chain links TRBV3-1 (or the pseudogene TRBV3-2) to TRBJ2-5, with TRBD1 identical over 7 bases. The sequence came from a person aged 18-65 years who received the Ad26.COV2.S COVID-19 vaccine or a placebo. The CDR3 loop reads CASSQGQLSYFDQETQYF. The CDR3 DNA follows: TGTGCCAGCAGCCAGGGACAGCTTAGTTATTTCGACCAAGAGACCCAGTACTTC.